Listed below are T cell receptor beta chains from one sample, sequenced in a study of shared clonotypes between healthy human individuals. Sequencing used immunoSEQ multiplex PCR; TCRdb keeps in-frame clones, though not all of them. The table shows over a million clones, with 70% to 80% occurring only once. The specimen was memory CD4+ T cells from PBMCs. The receptor source for this set is a man between 18 and 29 years old in good health. Some clones in this sample may be carry-over from other donors' samples. Each CDR3 is given with its conserved first and last residue. The order of the fields is D gene, J gene, clone size, V gene, CDR3 protein, CDR3 DNA. D genes are given only for firm matches. Only part of the rows carry a size: once, few, many, or a class if the clone is expanded.

TRBD1,TRBJ1-2,few,TRBV27,CASSLKGQPNNYGYTF,TGTGCCAGCAGTTTAAAGGGACAGCCTAACAACTATGGCTACACCTTC
NA,TRBJ2-2,NA,TRBV6-6,CASRSQVPGELFF,TGTGCCAGCAGGTCACAGGTTCCCGGGGAGCTGTTTTTT
NA,TRBJ1-6,NA,TRBV19,CASTTGGSGSPLHF,TGTGCCAGTACTACCGGGGGGTCGGGTTCACCCCTCCACTTT
NA,TRBJ2-7,NA,TRBV28,CATLRVATYEQYF,TGTGCCACCCTCAGGGTGGCAACCTACGAGCAGTACTTC
NA,TRBJ2-7,few,TRBV7-5,CARSLAVGAPYEQYF,TGTGCCAGAAGCTTAGCGGTGGGGGCTCCCTACGAGCAGTACTTC
NA,TRBJ2-1,NA,TRBV28,CASSPYAPSYNEQFF,TGTGCCAGCAGTCCTTACGCCCCCTCCTACAATGAGCAGTTCTTC
TRBD2,TRBJ2-1,once,TRBV6-1,CASSGPGTSGRFNEQFF,TGTGCCAGCAGTGGTCCCGGGACTAGCGGGAGGTTCAATGAGCAGTTCTTC
TRBD1,TRBJ2-5,NA,TRBV18,CASSRDRGETQYF,TGTGCCAGCTCACGGGACAGGGGAGAGACCCAGTACTTC
TRBD2,TRBJ2-1,NA,TRBV19,CASSIHGRERYNEQFF,TGTGCCAGTAGTATCCACGGGCGGGAGAGGTACAATGAGCAGTTCTTC
NA,TRBJ2-7,NA,TRBV5-6,CASSPGGTAYYEQYF,TGTGCCAGCAGTCCTGGCGGGACGGCCTACTACGAGCAGTACTTC
TRBD1,TRBJ1-1,NA,TRBV9,CASSSPVGTGGTEAFF,TGTGCCAGCAGCTCCCCGGTAGGGACAGGGGGAACTGAAGCTTTCTTT
NA,TRBJ1-1,once,TRBV20-1,CSAQRGNEAFF,TGCAGTGCTCAGAGGGGTAACGAAGCTTTCTTT
NA,TRBJ1-2,once,TRBV7-9,CASSSRGHLNYGYTF,TGTGCCAGCAGCTCCCGGGGACACCTCAACTATGGCTACACCTTC
TRBD1,TRBJ2-2,NA,TRBV5-1,CASSLEGQGTGELFF,TGCGCCAGCAGCTTGGAAGGACAGGGCACCGGGGAGCTGTTTTTT
NA,TRBJ1-2,NA,TRBV6-1,CASSEGTGYEWDYGYTF,TGTGCCAGCAGTGAAGGAACGGGATACGAATGGGACTATGGCTACACCTTC
NA,TRBJ2-7,NA,TRBV11-2,CASSLGFTYEQYF,TGTGCCAGCAGCTTAGGTTTTACCTACGAGCAGTACTTC
NA,TRBJ2-7,many,TRBV7-9,CASSLLLEQYF,TGTGCCAGCAGCCTCCTCCTCGAGCAGTACTTC
TRBD1,TRBJ1-5,NA,TRBV7-9,CASSFGGGGGQPQHF,TGTGCCAGCAGCTTTGGGGGAGGGGGCGGCCAGCCCCAGCATTTT